Below are 20 T cell receptor beta chains sequenced from a single sample in a study of OX40 agonist ivuxolimab in advanced cancers. TCRdb's table, derived via immunoSEQ multiplex PCR, lists solely in-frame clones and lacks some. The sample yields about 84,000 clones, roughly 89% seen once. The source material was CD4+ or CD8+ T cells sorted from blood, sampled in a trial of the OX40 agonist ivuxolimab. These receptors were taken from an adult with an advanced solid tumor such as melanoma, head and neck, liver or kidney cancer.

This chain joins TRBV5-1 and TRBJ2-2; D is undetermined. V lost 0 bases, J lost 2 bases, and 8 bases lay in between. This CDR3 region has 15 residues. Looked up from germline, CDR1 is SGHRS and CDR2 is YFSETQ. The CDR3 loop reads CASSLVQINTGELFF. CDR3 nucleotide sequence: TGCGCCAGCAGCTTGGTTCAGATTAACACCGGGGAGCTGTTTTTT.

The V call is TRBV7-3, the J call TRBJ1-2; D is perhaps TRBD1 (6 bases). Trimming shortened V by 5 bases and J by 6 bases, and 13 bases separated the two germline ends. The CDR3 covers 13 residues. Germline-derived CDR1 and CDR2 are SGHTA and FQGTGA. CDR3 sequence reads: CASSPDRYHGYTF. The DNA for the CDR3 is TGTGCCAGCAGCCCCGACAGGTACCATGGCTACACCTTC.

The V gene is TRBV9, the J gene TRBJ2-1; 8 nucleotides match TRBD2. V was clipped by 5 bases and J by 2 bases; unmatched bases: 6. This CDR3 has 15 residues. The germline CDR1 and CDR2 sequences are SGDLS and YYNGEE. The CDR3 region is CASSTGGSAYNEQFF. CDR3 in DNA: TGTGCCAGCAGTACGGGAGGGAGTGCCTACAATGAGCAGTTCTTC.

The chain combines TRBV5-1 with TRBJ2-7, with 10 bases identical to TRBD2. Germline CDR1 is SGHRS and CDR2 is YFSETQ. The CDR3 is made up of 15 amino acids. The ends lost 0 bases at V and 2 bases at J; junction bases unmatched: 2. The CDR3 region has the DNA TGCGCCAGCAGCTTGGGGACTAGCGGACCCTACGAGCAGTACTTC. This encodes CASSLGTSGPYEQYF. The variable domain in full, completed from reference TRBV5-1 and TRBJ2-7, reads KAGVTQTPRYLIKTRGQQVTLSCSPISGHRSVSWYQQTPGQGLQFLFEYFSETQRNKGNFPGRFSGRQFSNSRSEMNVSTLELGDSALYLCASSLGTSGPYEQYFGPGTRLTVT.

The chain is built from TRBV7-2 and TRBJ2-7; D call uncertain. The CDR3 is 13 amino acids. The ends were cut back, 3 bases at V and 6 bases at J, with 12 bases in the middle. Germline CDR1 reads SGHTA; CDR2 reads FQGNSA. CDR3 DNA: TGTGCCAGCAGCTTTTCAACGGTTGGCGAGCAGTACTTC. Translating gives CASSFSTVGEQYF.

This sequence joins TRBV29-1 and TRBJ2-1; D gene uncertain. Germline CDR1 and CDR2: SQVTM and ANQGSEA. The CDR3 totals 13 residues. V was cut by 3 bases and J by 1 base, with 7 bases left in between. CDR3 in amino acids: CSVEYSSYNEQFF. CDR3 nucleotides: TGCAGCGTTGAGTACTCGTCCTACAATGAGCAGTTCTTC.

The chain employs TRBV6-5 and TRBJ2-5, with D possibly called TRBD1 or TRBD2 (6 bases each). Germline loops: CDR1 MNHEY, CDR2 SVGAGI. Trimming took 7 bases from V and 6 from J, leaving 18 bases between them. This CDR3 region has 14 residues. The CDR3 protein is CASTHFGGRKTQYF. The CDR3 region has the DNA TGTGCCAGCACCCACTTCGGGGGCAGGAAGACCCAGTACTTC.

This chain joins TRBV7-3 and TRBJ2-6; D might be TRBD1 or TRBD2, each matching 5 bases. The ends were cut back, 5 bases at V and 3 bases at J, with 11 bases in the middle. This CDR3 comprises 15 residues. Germline loops: CDR1 SGHTA, CDR2 FQGTGA. CDR3 sequence: CASSQGRRGANVLTF. CDR3 nucleotide sequence: TGTGCCAGCAGCCAGGGACGTCGTGGGGCCAACGTCCTGACTTTC.

The V gene is TRBV5-1, the J gene TRBJ2-7; D is perhaps TRBD2 (6 bases). Germline values: CDR1 SGHRS, CDR2 YFSETQ. Deletions cut 1 base from V and 0 bases from J, with 14 bases between. The CDR3 is 16 amino acids. The CDR3 DNA sequence: TGCGCCAGCAGCTTGAACATGGGAGGTGGCTCCTACGAGCAGTACTTC. Protein sequence: CASSLNMGGGSYEQYF.

This rearrangement joins TRBV9 to TRBJ2-2; D gene uncertain. Germline V gene data show CDR1 as SGDLS and CDR2 as YYNGEE. CDR3 size: 15 residues. Trimming stripped 0 bases from V and 6 bases from J, with 12 bases between. For the CDR3, the DNA is TGTGCCAGCAGCGTAGACGGTAGCTTTGCCGGGGAGCTGTTTTTT. Residues: CASSVDGSFAGELFF.

The chain is built from TRBV10-3 and TRBJ1-5; weak D call: TRBD1 (6 bases). The CDR3 contains 17 residues. Trimming cost V 3 bases and J 1 base, with 16 bases left between them. CDR1 is ENHRY and CDR2 is SYGVKD in the germline V gene. The CDR3 is CAISDRDTFVSNQPQHF. CDR3 nucleotides: TGTGCCATCAGTGACCGGGACACGTTTGTAAGCAATCAGCCCCAGCATTTT.

The chain couples TRBV6-5 to TRBJ2-2, with 9 bases fitting TRBD2. V lost 2 bases to trimming and J lost 6 bases; unmatched junction nucleotides: 4. The length of the CDR3 is 15 residues. The germline CDR1 and CDR2 sequences are MNHEY and SVGAGI. CDR3: CASSYVASGAGELFF. In DNA form, the CDR3 reads TGTGCCAGCAGTTACGTGGCTAGCGGGGCCGGGGAGCTGTTTTTT.

Regarding this clone: One junction end disagrees with the germline gene, perhaps due to a read error. V and J are TRBV5-3 and TRBJ2-1; the match to TRBD2 covers 9 bases. TRBV5-3 is an ORF for which the function is uncertain. The CDR3 runs to 18 residues. For the CDR3, the DNA is TGTGCCAGAAGCTTTCCTTTACCGAGACTAGCGGCCTATAATGAGCAGTTCTTC. Its protein is CARSFPLPRLAAYNEQFF.

This chain links TRBV6-1 with TRBJ2-2; no reliable D call. The CDR3 spans 15 residues. The V gene's germline CDR1 is MNHNS and CDR2 SASEGT. V was trimmed by 6 bases and J by 1 base, leaving 12 bases between them. The CDR3 DNA sequence: TGTGCCAGCAGGAGATCCCATTTGAACACCGGGGAGCTGTTTTTT. Translated: CASRRSHLNTGELFF.

The rearrangement joins TRBV21-1 to TRBJ2-6; the table calls TRBD1, which could not be checked here. TRBV21-1 is a known pseudogene. The CDR3 consists of 17 residues. In DNA form, the CDR3 reads TGTGCCAGCACCACCGACAGATTCCAATCTGGGGCCAACGTCCTGACTTTC. Translated, it gives CASTTDRFQSGANVLTF.

This sequence joins TRBV5-6 and TRBJ2-1; 8 bases line up with TRBD2. Germline V lookup: CDR1 SGHDT, CDR2 YYEEEE. The CDR3 is 16 residues long. V shed 2 bases and J 0 bases; nucleotides not matched to a gene: 4. The CDR3 DNA reads TGTGCCAGCAGCTTAGAAAGCGGGAGCTCCTACAATGAGCAGTTCTTC. The encoded protein is CASSLESGSSYNEQFF.

This sequence joins TRBV2 and TRBJ2-5, with D possibly TRBD1 on 5 matching bases. Germline CDR1 and CDR2: SNHLY and FYNNEI. The CDR3 length is 14 residues. V was pared by 4 bases and J by 4 bases, with 13 bases between. The CDR3 nucleotides are TGTGCCAGCAGTGCCAGGGTTAGAGGAGAGACCCAGTACTTC. Translating it yields CASSARVRGETQYF.

DNA of the CDR3: TGTGCCAGCAGCTTAGATCGCCCTTTGGGAGGGGACCATAATGAAAAACTGTTTTTT. Protein sequence: CASSLDRPLGGDHNEKLFF. The gene calls are TRBV11-2 and TRBJ1-4, with D possibly being TRBD1 (5 bases). CDR1 is SGHAT, CDR2 FQNNGV, per germline. The CDR3 totals 19 residues. Trimming pared 0 bases from V and 4 bases from J, leaving 21 bases between.

As regards this clone: This sample includes further DNA sequences coding for the same CDR3. The chain joins TRBV2 to TRBJ1-5; the D gene is possibly TRBD1 (5 bases). The germline V gene has CDR1 SNHLY and CDR2 FYNNEI. The CDR3 contains 12 residues. The germline V and J ends were trimmed by 8 bases and 4 bases, with 9 bases remaining between them. Here the CDR3 DNA reads TGTGCCAGCCGGGGGGGGAATCAGCCCCAGCATTTT. The encoded protein is CASRGGNQPQHF.

V is TRBV7-2 and J is TRBJ1-5, with D possibly being TRBD1 (6 bases). The CDR3 sequence is 14 residues long. Germline V lookup: CDR1 SGHTA, CDR2 FQGNSA. Trimming stripped 3 bases from V and 9 bases from J, with 15 bases between. The CDR3 is CASSFHRAGMPQHF. The CDR3 DNA is TGTGCCAGCAGCTTTCACAGGGCCGGTATGCCCCAGCATTTT.